This is a list of T cell receptor beta chains from one sample in a study of blood T cell repertoires in COVID-19. Data came from immunoSEQ multiplex PCR; TCRdb stores just in-frame clones and leaves some out. Here the sample spans 74,000 or so clones, about 87% being singletons. Sequenced: peripheral blood. The receptors here all came from a human donor in a cohort sampled during active COVID-19. The CDR3 runs from the conserved cysteine through the conserved F or W.

TRBV20-1	TRBJ1-2	CSASDRANYGYTF
TRBV4-3	TRBJ1-2	CASKDRANYGYTF
TRBV9	TRBJ2-5	CASSVGKTIVQETQYF
TRBV3-1/TRBV3-2	TRBJ2-3	CASSQGVAGASRTDTQYF
TRBV5-1	TRBJ1-2	CASTKTGTETYGYTF
TRBV11-2	TRBJ2-1	CASSLVLKAGGNNEQFF
TRBV5-1	TRBJ2-5	CASSLGTRQAGTQYF
TRBV24-1	TRBJ1-2	CATSDGRGSGYTF
TRBV6-5	TRBJ2-1	CASRTEEREYEQFF
TRBV29-1	TRBJ1-2	CSAVRGADGYTF
TRBV9	TRBJ2-1	CASSVGSSDSYNEQFF
TRBV4-3	TRBJ2-1	CASSQVASGRRNEQFF
TRBV4-1	TRBJ1-5	CASSQDRGRGRTQHF
TRBV6-5	TRBJ1-5	CASTQDRGNQPQHF
TRBV6-5	TRBJ1-4	CASRPMGQGSEKLFF
TRBV6-6	TRBJ1-1	CASRSRDRGTEAFF
TRBV6-1	TRBJ2-7	CASSDPGHRSSYEQYF
TRBV30	TRBJ2-1	CAWRRPGGTYNEQFF
TRBV6-2/TRBV6-3	TRBJ1-1	CASSYGRVWGTEAFF
TRBV3-1/TRBV3-2	TRBJ1-1	CASSQGNRNTEAFF
TRBV3-1/TRBV3-2	TRBJ2-3	CASSPPGRGSTDTQYF
TRBV15	TRBJ2-2	CATSSGTFSGGELFF
TRBV10-1	TRBJ1-6	CASSDLGSNSPLHF
TRBV6-1	TRBJ2-7	CASSENSRGREQYF
TRBV5-1	TRBJ1-4	CASSLPTGGANEKLFF
TRBV4-1	TRBJ1-5	CASRETGPSNQPQHF
TRBV28	TRBJ1-3	CASSLTAPGQGRNTIYF
TRBV4-2	TRBJ2-1	CASSQVGQGNYNEQFF
TRBV28	TRBJ2-2	CASSPTGNTGELFF
TRBV7-3	TRBJ2-7	CASSTEPGTSKYF
TRBV28	TRBJ1-4	CASKPVEGEVFF
TRBV5-1	TRBJ2-1	CASSWPRGAGGDEQFF
TRBV5-1	TRBJ2-3	CASSTGTSGRARGDTQYF
TRBV30	TRBJ2-7	CAWKPFGGASEQYF
TRBV6-5	TRBJ1-4	CASKTGGGEKLFF
TRBV4-1	TRBJ1-3	CASSLTVSGNTIYF
TRBV28	TRBJ2-7	CASIEGGYSGRASFSAYEQYF
TRBV5-1	TRBJ1-1	CASSLAHPVTEAFF
TRBV19	TRBJ2-2	CASIGFLQTAGELFF
TRBV5-1	TRBJ2-1	CASSGGTSGYNEQFF
TRBV5-1	TRBJ2-5	CASSLARYLKEETQYF
TRBV6-6	TRBJ1-5	CASSTRGQQHF
TRBV2	TRBJ2-2	CASSGRGSAQGGELFF
TRBV7-9	TRBJ2-6	CASSLGGSGANVLTF
TRBV24-1	TRBJ2-1	CATSDTRERNEQFF
TRBV4-2	TRBJ1-2	CASSQDYLSGGNYGYTF
TRBV20-1	TRBJ1-3	CSASNTGTYSGNTIYF
TRBV14	TRBJ2-1	CASSLRQIEQFF
TRBV5-1	TRBJ1-4	CASSLGQVNEKLFF
TRBV6-2/TRBV6-3	TRBJ1-1	CASSYPPPRGQRANTEAFF
TRBV19	TRBJ2-6	CASQTRLAGANVLTF
TRBV19	TRBJ2-7	CASSSPGQVPYEQYF
TRBV28	TRBJ2-7	CASSPRSTGNSYEQYF
TRBV7-2	TRBJ1-5	CASSSRGGENQPQHF
TRBV11-2	TRBJ1-2	CASSLAYREGGLNYGYTF